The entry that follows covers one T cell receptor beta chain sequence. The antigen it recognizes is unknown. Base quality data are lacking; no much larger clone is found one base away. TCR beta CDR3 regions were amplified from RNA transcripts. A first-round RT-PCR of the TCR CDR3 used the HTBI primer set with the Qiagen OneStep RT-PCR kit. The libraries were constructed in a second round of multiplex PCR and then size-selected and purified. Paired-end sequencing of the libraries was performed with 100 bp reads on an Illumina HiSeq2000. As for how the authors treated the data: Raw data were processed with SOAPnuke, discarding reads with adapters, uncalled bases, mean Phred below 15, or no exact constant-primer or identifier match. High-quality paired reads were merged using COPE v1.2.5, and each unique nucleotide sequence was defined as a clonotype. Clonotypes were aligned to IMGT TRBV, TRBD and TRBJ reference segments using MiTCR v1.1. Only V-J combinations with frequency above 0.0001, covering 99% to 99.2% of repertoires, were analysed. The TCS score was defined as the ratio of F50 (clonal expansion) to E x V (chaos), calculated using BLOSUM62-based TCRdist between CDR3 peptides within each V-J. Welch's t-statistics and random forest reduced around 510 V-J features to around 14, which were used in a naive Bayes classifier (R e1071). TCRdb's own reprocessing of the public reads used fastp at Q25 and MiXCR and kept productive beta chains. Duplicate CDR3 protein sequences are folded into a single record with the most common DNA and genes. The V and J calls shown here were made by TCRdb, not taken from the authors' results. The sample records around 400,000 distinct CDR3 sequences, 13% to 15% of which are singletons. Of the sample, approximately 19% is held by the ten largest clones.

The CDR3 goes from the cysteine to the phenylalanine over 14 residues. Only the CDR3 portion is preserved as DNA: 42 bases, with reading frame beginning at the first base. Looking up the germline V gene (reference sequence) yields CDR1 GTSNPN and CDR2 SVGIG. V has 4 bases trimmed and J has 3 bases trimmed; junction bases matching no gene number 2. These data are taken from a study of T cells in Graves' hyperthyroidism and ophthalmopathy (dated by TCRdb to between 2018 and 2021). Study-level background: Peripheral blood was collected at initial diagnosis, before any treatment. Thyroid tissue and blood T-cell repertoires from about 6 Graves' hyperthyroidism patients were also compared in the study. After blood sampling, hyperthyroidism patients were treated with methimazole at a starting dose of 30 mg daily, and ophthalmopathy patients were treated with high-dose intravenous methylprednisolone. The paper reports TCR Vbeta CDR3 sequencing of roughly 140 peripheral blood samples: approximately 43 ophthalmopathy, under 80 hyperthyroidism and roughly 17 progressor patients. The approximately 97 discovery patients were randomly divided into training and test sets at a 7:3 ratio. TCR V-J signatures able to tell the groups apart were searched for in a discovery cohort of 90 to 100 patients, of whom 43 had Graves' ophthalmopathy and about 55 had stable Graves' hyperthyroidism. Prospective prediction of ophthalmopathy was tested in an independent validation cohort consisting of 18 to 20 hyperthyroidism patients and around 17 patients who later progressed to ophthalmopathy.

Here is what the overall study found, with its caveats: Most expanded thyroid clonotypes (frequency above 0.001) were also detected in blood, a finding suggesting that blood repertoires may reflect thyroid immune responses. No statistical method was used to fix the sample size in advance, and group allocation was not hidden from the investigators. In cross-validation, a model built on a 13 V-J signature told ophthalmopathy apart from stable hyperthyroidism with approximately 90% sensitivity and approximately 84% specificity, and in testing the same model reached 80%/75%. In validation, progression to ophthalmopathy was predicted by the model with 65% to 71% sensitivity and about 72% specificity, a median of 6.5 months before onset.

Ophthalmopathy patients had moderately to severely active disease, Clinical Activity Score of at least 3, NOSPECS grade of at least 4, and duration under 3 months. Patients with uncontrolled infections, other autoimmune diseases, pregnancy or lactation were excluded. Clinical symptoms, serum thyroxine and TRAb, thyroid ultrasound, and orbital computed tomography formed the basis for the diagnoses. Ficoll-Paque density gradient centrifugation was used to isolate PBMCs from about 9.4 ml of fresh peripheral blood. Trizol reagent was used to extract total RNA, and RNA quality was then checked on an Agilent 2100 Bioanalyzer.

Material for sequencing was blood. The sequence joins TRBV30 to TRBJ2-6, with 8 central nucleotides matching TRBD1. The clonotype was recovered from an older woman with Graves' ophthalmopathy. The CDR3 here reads CAWTTGVGANVLTF. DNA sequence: TGTGCCTGGACGACAGGGGTTGGGGCCAACGTCCTGACTTTC.